These 16 T cell receptor beta chains share one sample of origin, sequenced in a study of T cell clonotyping in hematopoietic cell transplantation (dated by TCRdb to the early 2020s). Library preparation employed the immunoSEQ multiplex PCR assay. TCRdb carries this immuneACCESS record with in-frame sequences only. Its versions omit some clonotypes, under half of them owing to an unresolved V gene in the studies checked, with the rest unexplained. The sample contains approximately 41,000 clones, 95% of them found a single time. The ten biggest clones cover under 0.95% of the sample. Source material: peripheral blood mononuclear cells. These receptors came from a man aged 25-45 years in good health. Some clones in this sample may be carry-over from other donors' samples.

This CDR3 is CASSRSEGATNEKLFF. In nucleotides, the CDR3 is TGTGCCAGCAGCAGATCAGAGGGTGCAACTAATGAAAAACTGTTTTTT. This chain joins TRBV5-6 and TRBJ1-4; the D is unclear. Germline V gene sequence: CDR1 SGHDT, CDR2 YYEEEE. The CDR3 covers 16 residues. V was cut by 4 bases and J by 0 bases, with 13 bases left in between.

The chain has TRBV7-9 and TRBJ2-2; D perhaps matches TRBD1 (5 bases). CDR3 length equals 14 residues. V was cut by 2 bases and J by 3 bases, with 7 bases left in between. CDR1 and CDR2 (germline): SEHNR, FQNEAQ (reference sequence). CDR3 sequence (DNA): TGTGCCAGCAGCTTAAGACAGCACACCGGGGAGCTGTTTTTT. Translated: CASSLRQHTGELFF.

The chain links TRBV30 to TRBJ2-3; 13 bases match TRBD2. The J segment lost 5 bases and the V segment lost 0 bases, leaving 8 bases of the junction unmatched. The CDR3 spans 17 residues. CDR1 is GTSNPN, CDR2 SVGIG, per germline (reference sequence). CDR3 residues: CAWSVRRTSGSQDTQYF. The CDR3 nucleotides read TGTGCCTGGAGTGTACGTCGGACTAGCGGGAGTCAAGATACGCAGTATTTT.

The genes are TRBV2 and TRBJ1-6; 7 bases are shared with TRBD1. This CDR3 has 15 residues. Germline values: CDR1 SNHLY, CDR2 FYNNEI. J gave up 8 bases and V 6 bases, and 10 bases lay outside the gene matches. The CDR3 protein is CASSQTDREDSPLHF. The CDR3 DNA reads TGTGCCAGCAGCCAAACAGACAGGGAGGATTCACCCCTCCACTTT.

With regard to this clone: Other DNA sequences of this sample code for an identical CDR3. The chain's CDR3 is CASSQDHPGQGHEQYF. CDR3 coding DNA: TGTGCCAGCAGCCAGGATCATCCTGGACAGGGTCACGAGCAGTACTTC. The gene calls are TRBV4-2 and TRBJ2-7, with TRBD1 matching 8 bases. The CDR3 has 16 amino acids. Germline V gene sequence: CDR1 LGHNA, CDR2 YNFKEQ. Trimming removed 3 bases from V and 5 bases from J; junction bases left unmatched: 12.

V usage is TRBV4-2 and J usage is TRBJ1-3; D ambiguous. The CDR3 has 15 residues. The germline gives CDR1 LGHNA, CDR2 YNFKEQ. Trimming took 1 base from V and 0 from J, leaving 7 bases between them. CDR3 DNA sequence: TGTGCCAGCAGCCAAGGTGCAGGCTCTGGAAACACCATATATTTT. Translation gives CASSQGAGSGNTIYF.

The genes are TRBV5-5 and TRBJ1-6; the D gene is possibly TRBD1 (6 bases). V shed 3 bases and J shed 13 bases, with 17 bases lying between them. The germline gives CDR1 SGHKS, CDR2 YYEKEE (reference sequence). This CDR3 contains 14 residues. The chain's CDR3 is CASSYPTGTGPLHF. CDR3 DNA: TGTGCCAGCAGCTATCCTACAGGGACGGGGCCCCTCCACTTT.

The genes are TRBV5-1 and TRBJ2-5; D is uncertain. CDR1 and CDR2 from the germline V gene are SGHRS and YFSETQ. The CDR3 is 14 amino acids. With 7 bases removed from V and 2 bases from J, the gap between germline ends came to 15 bases. CDR3 DNA sequence: TGCGCCAGCTCTTCCTGGGGTCAACAAGAGACCCAGTACTTC. It yields the protein CASSSWGQQETQYF.

CDR3 nucleotides: TGCGCCAGCGGGCTAGGGGGGGCCAATGAGCAGTTCTTC. This sequence encodes CASGLGGANEQFF. The chain carries TRBV5-1 and TRBJ2-1; D perhaps matches TRBD2 (7 bases). The V and J ends lost 7 bases and 6 bases respectively, with 14 bases between them. This CDR3 region has 13 residues. Germline values: CDR1 SGHRS, CDR2 YFSETQ. The entire variable domain, with the rest obtained from reference TRBV5-1 and TRBJ2-1, is as follows: KAGVTQTPRYLIKTRGQQVTLSCSPISGHRSVSWYQQTPGQGLQFLFEYFSETQRNKGNFPGRFSGRQFSNSRSEMNVSTLELGDSALYLCASGLGGANEQFFGPGTRLTVL.

This chain connects TRBV16 to TRBJ2-7, with 8 bases matching TRBD1. The CDR3 runs 14 residues. The V gene's germline CDR1 is KGHSY and CDR2 FQNENV. The junction had 2 bases not matched to a gene; V was cut back by 4 bases and J by 0 bases. The CDR3 nucleotides are TGTGCCAGCAGCCGACAGGGGCCCTCCTACGAGCAGTACTTC. Translating gives CASSRQGPSYEQYF.

The chain links TRBV29-1 to TRBJ1-2; weak D call: TRBD1 (5 bases). Germline-derived CDR1 and CDR2 are SQVTM and ANQGSEA. V lost 3 bases and J 5 bases, leaving 31 bases between the germline ends. The CDR3 has 19 residues. CDR3 DNA: TGCAGCGTTGATTCCCCCGGGACCTCGCTGGCGCGGACCTGGTATGGCTACACCTTC. Translating gives CSVDSPGTSLARTWYGYTF.

This clone was seen only once. The chain has TRBV27 and TRBJ2-2, with 9 bases that match TRBD2. The CDR3 loop spans 17 amino acids. The junction had 10 bases not matched to a gene; V was cut back by 6 bases and J by 2 bases. CDR1 is MNHEY and CDR2 is SMNVEV in the germline V gene (reference sequence). CDR3 loop: CASSLDMTSGNTGELFF. Written as DNA, the CDR3 is TGTGCCAGCAGCCTCGATATGACTAGCGGAAACACCGGGGAGCTGTTTTTT.

The chain uses TRBV6-1 and TRBJ1-5, with 7 bases matching TRBD1. The CDR3 spans 14 residues. In germline, CDR1 is MNHNS, CDR2 SASEGT. Trimming took 2 bases from V and 7 from J; bases not matched to a gene: 5. The CDR3 DNA follows: TGTGCCAGCAGTGAAAGACAGGGAGGCCAGCCCCAGCATTTT. Amino acid sequence: CASSERQGGQPQHF.

This chain's CDR3 is CASSEGLAGGIDTQYF. CDR3 nucleotide sequence: TGTGCCAGCAGTGAAGGACTAGCGGGAGGCATTGATACGCAGTATTTT. The gene calls are TRBV25-1 and TRBJ2-3; TRBD2 matches at 14 bases. The CDR3 extends over 16 amino acids. Germline V gene lookup returns CDR1 MGHDK and CDR2 SYGVNS. Unmatched junction bases numbered 4, after V lost 2 bases and J lost 6 bases.

The CDR3 DNA reads as TGTGCCAGCAGTTACACAGGGGATCAGCCCCAGCATTTT. Its translation: CASSYTGDQPQHF. The V and J genes are TRBV6-5 and TRBJ1-5; 7 nucleotides agree with TRBD1. The CDR3 is made up of 13 amino acids. Losses at the gene ends were 2 bases for V and 5 bases for J; bases not matched to a gene: 0. Germline assignment: CDR1 MNHEY and CDR2 SVGAGI.

The rearrangement joins TRBV7-9 to TRBJ1-1; TRBD1 is a possible D gene (6 bases). Germline CDR1 is SEHNR and CDR2 is FQNEAQ (reference sequence). The CDR3 has 13 residues. Trimming pared 1 base from V and 9 bases from J, leaving 12 bases between. The CDR3 region is CASSLVGQGQAFF. The CDR3 nucleotides are TGTGCCAGCAGCTTAGTGGGGCAGGGGCAAGCTTTCTTT.